The rows below give T cell receptor beta chains drawn from one sample of a study of T cell repertoires in cytomegalovirus infection. TCRdb reprocessed the reads via MiXCR and lists one record per CDR3 protein. The sample includes just under 550,000 distinct CDR3 sequences, 26% of them seen just once. Input material: PBMCs. The receptors were sampled from a human donor in good health (CMV status not recorded). Some clones in this sample may be carry-over from other donors' samples. The CDR3 runs from the conserved cysteine through the conserved F or W. Each record gives: D gene, V gene, J gene, clone size, CDR3 DNA, CDR3 protein. The D gene is left open where the match is weak. Not all rows give a size; the values are once, few, many and, for expanded clones, a class.

TRBD1	TRBV28	TRBJ1-2	-	TGTGCCAGCAGCAGCCCTTTTACCCGGGTCAGGGGGTCAGACTATGGCTACACCTTC	CASSSPFTRVRGSDYGYTF
-	TRBV7-2	TRBJ2-2	many	TGTGCCAGCCAAAATGGGAACACCGGGGAGCTGTTTTTT	CASQNGNTGELFF
-	TRBV11-1	TRBJ2-1	-	TGTGCCAGCAGCTTAACACGGGTCAATGAGCAGTTCTTC	CASSLTRVNEQFF
-	TRBV24-1	TRBJ2-5	-	TGTGCCACCAGTGGGCCCCCGCGCGAGGAGACCCAGTACTTC	CATSGPPREETQYF
-	TRBV20-1	TRBJ1-1	-	TGCAGTGCTAGCAGGGGCGGCACTGAAGCTTTCTTT	CSASRGGTEAFF
-	TRBV11-2	TRBJ2-7	-	TGTGCCAGCAGCTTAGTTCAGATGGACTACGAGCAGTACTTC	CASSLVQMDYEQYF
-	TRBV7-2	TRBJ2-3	many	TGTGCCAGCAGCTCTGTAGGGGATACGCAGTATTTT	CASSSVGDTQYF
TRBD1	TRBV6-5	TRBJ2-3	few	TGTGCCAGCAAACCGGGACAGGGGGCAATGGCGGGGGTTACAGATACGCAGTATTTT	CASKPGQGAMAGVTDTQYF
TRBD2	TRBV6-1	TRBJ2-1	-	TGTGCCAGCAGTGAAGGCGGGGGGGGGGGCGGTGAGCAGTTCTTC	CASSEGGGGGGEQFF
-	TRBV7-6	TRBJ2-7	-	TGTGCCAGCAGCTTAGCGCTAAGTGGGCAGGATCACTACGAGCAGTACTTC	CASSLALSGQDHYEQYF
-	TRBV28	TRBJ1-2	-	TGTGCCAGCAGTTTACCGAATCAAGGACAGACCTTAGCTAACTATGGCTACACCTTC	CASSLPNQGQTLANYGYTF
-	TRBV18	TRBJ1-1	-	TGTGCCAGCTCACCTTTTAAACGCGAGCTTTTGTACACTGAAGCTTTCTTT	CASSPFKRELLYTEAFF
-	TRBV12-3/TRBV12-4	TRBJ2-3	-	TGTGCCAGCAGTTCCAGGGACGGCCCTCTAGATACGCAGTATTTT	CASSSRDGPLDTQYF
TRBD1	TRBV6-1	TRBJ2-3	many	TGTGCCAGCAGTGCCGGGACAGGGACAGATACGCAGTATTTT	CASSAGTGTDTQYF